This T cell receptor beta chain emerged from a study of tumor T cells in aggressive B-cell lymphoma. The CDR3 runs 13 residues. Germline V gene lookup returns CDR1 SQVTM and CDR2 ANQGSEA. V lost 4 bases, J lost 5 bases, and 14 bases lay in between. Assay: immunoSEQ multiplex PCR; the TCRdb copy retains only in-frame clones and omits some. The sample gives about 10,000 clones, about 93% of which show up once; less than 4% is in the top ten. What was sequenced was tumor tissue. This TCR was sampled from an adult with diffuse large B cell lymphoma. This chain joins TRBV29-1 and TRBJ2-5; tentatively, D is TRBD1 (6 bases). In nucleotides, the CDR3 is TGCAGCGTTGGGGGGCTTACCCGGGAGACCCAGTACTTC. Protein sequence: CSVGGLTRETQYF. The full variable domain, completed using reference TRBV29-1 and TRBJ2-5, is SAVISQKPSRDICQRGTSLTIQCQVDSQVTMMFWYRQQPGQSLTLIATANQGSEATYESGFVIDKFPISRPNLTFSTLTVSNMSPEDSSIYLCSVGGLTRETQYFGPGTRLLVL.